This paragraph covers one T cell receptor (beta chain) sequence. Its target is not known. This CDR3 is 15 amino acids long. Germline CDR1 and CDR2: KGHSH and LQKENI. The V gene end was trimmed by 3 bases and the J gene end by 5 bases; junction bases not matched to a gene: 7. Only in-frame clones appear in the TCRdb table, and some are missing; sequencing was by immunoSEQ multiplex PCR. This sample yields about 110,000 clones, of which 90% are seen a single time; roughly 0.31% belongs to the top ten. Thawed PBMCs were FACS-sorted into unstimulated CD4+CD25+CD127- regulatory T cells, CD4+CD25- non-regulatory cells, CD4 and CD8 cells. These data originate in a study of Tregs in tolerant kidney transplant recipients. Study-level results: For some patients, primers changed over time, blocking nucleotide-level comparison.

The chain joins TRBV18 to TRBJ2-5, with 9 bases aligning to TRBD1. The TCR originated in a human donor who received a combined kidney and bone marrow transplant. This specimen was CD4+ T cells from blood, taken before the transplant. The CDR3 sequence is CASSPTGGLLETQYF. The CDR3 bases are TGTGCCAGCTCACCGACAGGGGGATTGTTGGAGACCCAGTACTTC.